This is a list of T cell receptor beta chains from one sample in a study of T cells expressing NK-cell markers. Reanalyzing the 5' RACE reads, TCRdb keeps one entry per CDR3 protein, without DNA. This table holds about 170,000 distinct CDR3 sequences. Sequenced sample: blood T cells: a sorted CD56 or NKG2C T cell subset, CD4+ or CD8+ T cells, or bulk PBMC T cells (not recorded which). The receptors come from a man between 18 and 69 years old in good health. CDR3s include the opening cysteine and the closing phenylalanine or tryptophan. The listing skips clone size in some rows; elsewhere it reads once, few, many or a size class.

j_gene	v_gene	abundance	CDR3aa
TRBJ1-1	TRBV20-1	.	CSAREFAQGNEAFF
TRBJ2-3	TRBV13	.	CASSLGLAGEISTDTQYF
TRBJ2-7	TRBV20-1	.	CSAPLYYEQYF
TRBJ2-7	TRBV7-9	.	CASSPPGTYEQYF
TRBJ2-5	TRBV2	.	CASSTWTAKETQYF
TRBJ2-5	TRBV2	.	CASSSGTSPGETQYF
TRBJ2-7	TRBV3-1	.	CASSQEWGNSYEQYF
TRBJ2-3	TRBV2	.	CASSSGPRGASTDTQYF
TRBJ2-1	TRBV27	medium-sized	CASSFTLAGGRFF
TRBJ2-3	TRBV10-2	.	CASGPGTGDGADTQYF
TRBJ2-2	TRBV20-1	.	CSARDPDGHGTGELFF
TRBJ1-1	TRBV7-9	.	CASSRRQGVYPEAFF
TRBJ2-5	TRBV4-1	.	CASSQGQGASSATQYF